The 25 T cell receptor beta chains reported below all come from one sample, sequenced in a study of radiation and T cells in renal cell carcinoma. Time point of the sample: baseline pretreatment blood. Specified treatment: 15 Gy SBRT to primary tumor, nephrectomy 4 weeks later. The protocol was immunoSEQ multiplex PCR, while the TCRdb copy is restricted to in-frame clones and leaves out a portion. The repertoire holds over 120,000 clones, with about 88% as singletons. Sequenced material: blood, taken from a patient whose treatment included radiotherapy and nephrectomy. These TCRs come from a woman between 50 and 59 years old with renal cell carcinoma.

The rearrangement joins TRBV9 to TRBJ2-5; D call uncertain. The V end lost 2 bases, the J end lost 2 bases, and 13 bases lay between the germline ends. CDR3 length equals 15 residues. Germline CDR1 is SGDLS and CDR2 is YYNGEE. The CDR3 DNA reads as TGTGCCAGCAGCGTTACAAATTCCGTACAAGAGACCCAGTACTTC. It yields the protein CASSVTNSVQETQYF.

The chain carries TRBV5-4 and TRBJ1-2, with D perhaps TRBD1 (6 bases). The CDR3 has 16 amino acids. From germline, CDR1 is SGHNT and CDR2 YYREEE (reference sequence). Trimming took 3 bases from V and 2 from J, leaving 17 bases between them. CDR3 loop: CASSSLDRTLNYGYTF. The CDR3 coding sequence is TGTGCCAGCAGCTCGTTAGACAGGACCCTCAACTATGGCTACACCTTC.

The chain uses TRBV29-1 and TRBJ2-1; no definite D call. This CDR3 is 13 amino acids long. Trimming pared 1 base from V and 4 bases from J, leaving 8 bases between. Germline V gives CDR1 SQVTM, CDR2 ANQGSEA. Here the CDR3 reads CSVEGTSYNEQFF. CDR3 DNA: TGCAGCGTTGAAGGTACGTCTTACAATGAGCAGTTCTTC.

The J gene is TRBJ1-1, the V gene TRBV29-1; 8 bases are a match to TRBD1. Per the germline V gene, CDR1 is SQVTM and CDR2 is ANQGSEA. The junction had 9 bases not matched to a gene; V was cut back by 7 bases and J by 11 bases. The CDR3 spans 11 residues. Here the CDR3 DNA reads TGCAGCGCTTATGGACAGGGTGAGGCTTTCTTT. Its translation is CSAYGQGEAFF.

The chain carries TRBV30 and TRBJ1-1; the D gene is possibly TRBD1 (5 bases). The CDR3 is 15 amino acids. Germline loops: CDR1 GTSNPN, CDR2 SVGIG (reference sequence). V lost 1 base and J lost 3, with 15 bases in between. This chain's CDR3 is CAWSGRGGRDTEAFF. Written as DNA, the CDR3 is TGTGCCTGGAGTGGTCGGGGGGGAAGGGACACTGAAGCTTTCTTT. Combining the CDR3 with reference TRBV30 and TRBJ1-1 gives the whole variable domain SQTIHQWPATLVQPVGSPLSLECTVEGTSNPNLYWYRQAAGRGLQLLFYSVGIGQISSEVPQNLSASRPQDRQFILSSKKLLLSDSGFYLCAWSGRGGRDTEAFFGQGTRLTVV.

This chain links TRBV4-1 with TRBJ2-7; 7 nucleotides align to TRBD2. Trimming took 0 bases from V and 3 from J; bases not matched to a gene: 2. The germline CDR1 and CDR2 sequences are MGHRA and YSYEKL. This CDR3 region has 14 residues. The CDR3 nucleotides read TGCGCCAGCAGCCAAGATCCTAGCGGCTACGAGCAGTACTTC. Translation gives CASSQDPSGYEQYF.

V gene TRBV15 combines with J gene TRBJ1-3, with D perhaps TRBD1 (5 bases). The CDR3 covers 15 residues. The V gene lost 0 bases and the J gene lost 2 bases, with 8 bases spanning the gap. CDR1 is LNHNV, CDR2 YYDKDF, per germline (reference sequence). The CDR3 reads CATSRDAGPGNTIYF. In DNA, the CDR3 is TGTGCCACCAGCAGAGATGCAGGGCCTGGAAACACCATATATTTT.

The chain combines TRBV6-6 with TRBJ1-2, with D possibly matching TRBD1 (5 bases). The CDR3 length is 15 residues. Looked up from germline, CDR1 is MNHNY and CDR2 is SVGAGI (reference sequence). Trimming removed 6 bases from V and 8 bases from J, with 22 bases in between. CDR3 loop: CASSRDPTIQYGYTF. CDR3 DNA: TGTGCCAGCAGCCGGGACCCAACTATTCAATACGGCTACACCTTC.

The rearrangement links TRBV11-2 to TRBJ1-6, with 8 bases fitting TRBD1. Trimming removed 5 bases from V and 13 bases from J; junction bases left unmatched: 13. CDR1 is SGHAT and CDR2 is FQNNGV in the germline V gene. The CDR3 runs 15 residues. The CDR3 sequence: CASSPRTGTYPPLHF. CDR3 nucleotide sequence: TGTGCCAGCAGCCCTAGGACAGGGACGTATCCCCCCCTCCACTTT.

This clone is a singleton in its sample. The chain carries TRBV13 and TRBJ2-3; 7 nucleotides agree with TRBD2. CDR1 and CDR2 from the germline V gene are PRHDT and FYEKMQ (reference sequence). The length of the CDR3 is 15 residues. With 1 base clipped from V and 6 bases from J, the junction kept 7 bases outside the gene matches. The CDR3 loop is CASSLAQSGGDTQYF. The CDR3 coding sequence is TGTGCCAGCAGCTTAGCGCAGTCCGGGGGGGATACGCAGTATTTT.

The CDR3 is CASSSPTGTTDLYQETQYF. DNA for the CDR3: TGTGCCAGCAGCTCCCCGACAGGGACAACCGACCTGTACCAAGAGACCCAGTACTTC. J is TRBJ2-5 and V is TRBV13, with 7 bases that match TRBD1. Germline assignment: CDR1 PRHDT and CDR2 FYEKMQ (reference sequence). This CDR3 has 19 residues. V trimming: 4 bases; J trimming: 0 bases; junction bases outside the gene matches: 17.

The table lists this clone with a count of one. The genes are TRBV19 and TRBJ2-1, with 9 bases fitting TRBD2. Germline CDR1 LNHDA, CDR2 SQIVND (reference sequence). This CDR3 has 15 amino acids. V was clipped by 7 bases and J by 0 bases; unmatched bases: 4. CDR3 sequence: CASTSGETSYNEQFF. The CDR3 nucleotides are TGTGCCAGTACTAGCGGGGAGACCTCCTACAATGAGCAGTTCTTC. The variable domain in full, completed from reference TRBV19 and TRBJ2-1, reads DGGITQSPKYLFRKEGQNVTLSCEQNLNHDAMYWYRQDPGQGLRLIYYSQIVNDFQKGDIAEGYSVSREKKESFPLTVTSAQKNPTAFYLCASTSGETSYNEQFFGPGTRLTVL.

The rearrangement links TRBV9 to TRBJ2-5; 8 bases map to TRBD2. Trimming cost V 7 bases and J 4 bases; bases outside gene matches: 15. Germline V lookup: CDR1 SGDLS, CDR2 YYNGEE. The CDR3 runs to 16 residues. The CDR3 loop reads CASSVDSGVRGETQYF. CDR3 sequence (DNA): TGTGCCAGCTCCGTCGATAGCGGGGTGAGGGGAGAGACCCAGTACTTC. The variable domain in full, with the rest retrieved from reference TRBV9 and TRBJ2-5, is DSGVTQTPKHLITATGQRVTLRCSPRSGDLSVYWYQQSLDQGLQFLIQYYNGEERAKGNILERFSAQQFPDLHSELNLSSLELGDSALYFCASSVDSGVRGETQYFGPGTRLLVL.

CDR3 sequence reads: CASTAEGDRTEAFF. The CDR3 DNA follows: TGTGCCAGCACCGCGGAGGGGGATCGGACTGAAGCTTTCTTT. The V gene is TRBV6-6, the J gene TRBJ1-1; D may be TRBD1 (6 bases). Germline CDR1 reads MNHNY; CDR2 reads SVGAGI (reference sequence). This CDR3 has 14 amino acids. V gave up 7 bases and J gave up 5 bases, with 17 bases separating them.

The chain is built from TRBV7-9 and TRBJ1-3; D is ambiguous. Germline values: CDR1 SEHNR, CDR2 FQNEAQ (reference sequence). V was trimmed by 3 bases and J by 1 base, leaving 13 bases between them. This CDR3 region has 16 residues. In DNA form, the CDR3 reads TGTGCCAGCAGCTTCCGAGAAAGTAAATCTGGAAACACCATATATTTT. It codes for CASSFRESKSGNTIYF.

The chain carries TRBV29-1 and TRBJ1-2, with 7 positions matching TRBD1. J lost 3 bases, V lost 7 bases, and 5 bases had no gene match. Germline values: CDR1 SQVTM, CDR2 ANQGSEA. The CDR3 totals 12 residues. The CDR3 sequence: CSAYRGYYGYTF. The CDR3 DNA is TGCAGCGCCTACAGGGGCTACTATGGCTACACCTTC.

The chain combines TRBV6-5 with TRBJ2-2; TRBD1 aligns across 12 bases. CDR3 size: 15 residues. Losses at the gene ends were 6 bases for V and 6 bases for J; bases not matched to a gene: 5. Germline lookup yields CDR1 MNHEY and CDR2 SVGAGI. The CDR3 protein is CASRGDRGRAGELFF. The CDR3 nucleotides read TGTGCCAGCAGGGGGGACAGGGGGCGAGCCGGGGAGCTGTTTTTT.

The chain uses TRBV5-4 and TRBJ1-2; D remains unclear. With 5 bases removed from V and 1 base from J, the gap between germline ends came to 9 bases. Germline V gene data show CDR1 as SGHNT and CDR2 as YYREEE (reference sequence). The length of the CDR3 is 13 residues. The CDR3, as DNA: TGTGCCAGCAGGGGCCGTAATAACTATGGCTACACCTTC. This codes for CASRGRNNYGYTF.

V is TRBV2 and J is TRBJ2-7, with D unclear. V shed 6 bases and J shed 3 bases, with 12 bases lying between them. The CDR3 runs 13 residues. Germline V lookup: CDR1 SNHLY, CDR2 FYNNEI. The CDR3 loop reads CASSEYSFYEQYF. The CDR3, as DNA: TGTGCCAGCAGCGAATACAGCTTCTACGAGCAGTACTTC.

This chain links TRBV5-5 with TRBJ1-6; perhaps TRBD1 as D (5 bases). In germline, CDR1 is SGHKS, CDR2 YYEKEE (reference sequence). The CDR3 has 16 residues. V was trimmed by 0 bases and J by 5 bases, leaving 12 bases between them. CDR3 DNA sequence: TGTGCCAGCAGCTTGGTAGGGGATCTTCATAATTCACCCCTCCACTTT. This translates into CASSLVGDLHNSPLHF.

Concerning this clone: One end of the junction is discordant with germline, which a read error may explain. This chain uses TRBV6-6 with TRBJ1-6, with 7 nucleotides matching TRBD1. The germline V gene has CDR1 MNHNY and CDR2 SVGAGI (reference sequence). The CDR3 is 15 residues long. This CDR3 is CAGSSMTGHNSPLHF. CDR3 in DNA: TGTGCCGGCAGTTCCATGACAGGGCATAATTCACCCCTCCACTTT.

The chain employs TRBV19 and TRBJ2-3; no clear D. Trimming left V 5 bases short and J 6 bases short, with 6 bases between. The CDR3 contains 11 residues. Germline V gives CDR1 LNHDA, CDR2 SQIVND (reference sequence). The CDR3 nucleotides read TGTGCCAGTAGTTACGTTGATACGCAGTATTTT. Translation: CASSYVDTQYF.

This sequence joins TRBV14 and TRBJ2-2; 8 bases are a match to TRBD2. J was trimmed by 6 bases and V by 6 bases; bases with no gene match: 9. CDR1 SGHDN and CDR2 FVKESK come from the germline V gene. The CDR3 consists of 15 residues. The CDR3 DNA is TGTGCCAGCAGACCTACTAGCGGCTATGCCGGGGAGCTGTTTTTT. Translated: CASRPTSGYAGELFF.

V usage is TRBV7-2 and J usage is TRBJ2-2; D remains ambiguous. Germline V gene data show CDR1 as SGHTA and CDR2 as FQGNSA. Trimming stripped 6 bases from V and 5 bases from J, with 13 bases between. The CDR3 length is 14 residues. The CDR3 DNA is TGTGCCAGCAGACCAGGAGCAAGGACCGGGGAGCTGTTTTTT. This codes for CASRPGARTGELFF.

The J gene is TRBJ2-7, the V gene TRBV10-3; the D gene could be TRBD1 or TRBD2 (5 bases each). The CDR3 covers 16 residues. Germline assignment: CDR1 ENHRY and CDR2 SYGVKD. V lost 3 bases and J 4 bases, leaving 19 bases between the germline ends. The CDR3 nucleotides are TGTGCCATCAGTGACAGGGAGATATCAAGGGGATACGAGCAGTACTTC. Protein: CAISDREISRGYEQYF.